This T cell receptor beta chain was profiled in a study of T cell clones after liver transplantation. Study overall: Standard immunosuppression, with no induction, continued until 12-24 months after transplant.

The assay was immunoSEQ multiplex PCR, and TCRdb's table has in-frame clones only and misses some. The sample has 93,000 or so clones; about 81% are singletons. The CDR3 spans 15 residues. The V gene end was trimmed by 7 bases and the J gene end by 10 bases; junction bases not matched to a gene: 10. Germline CDR1 reads MGHRA; CDR2 reads YSYEKL. The sequencing here drew on CD4+ T cells from blood, taken 47 months after liver transplant. The V call is TRBV4-1, the J call TRBJ2-3, with TRBD2 identical over 14 bases. The TCR originated in a human patient who received a liver transplant. The graft donor may have given rise to some T cells. The CDR3 here is CASTWTSGGKGAQYF. CDR3 coding DNA: TGCGCCAGCACTTGGACTAGCGGGGGGAAGGGGGCGCAGTATTTT.